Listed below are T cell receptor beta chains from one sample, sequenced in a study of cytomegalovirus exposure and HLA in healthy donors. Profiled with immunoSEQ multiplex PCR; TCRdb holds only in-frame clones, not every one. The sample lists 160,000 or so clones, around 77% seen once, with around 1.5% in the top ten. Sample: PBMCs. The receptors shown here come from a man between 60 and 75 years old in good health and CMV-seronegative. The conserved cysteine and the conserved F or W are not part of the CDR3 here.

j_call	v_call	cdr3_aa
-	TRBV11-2	ATSKFGGGSAYEQY
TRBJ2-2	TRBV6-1	ASSGMLAGAGELF
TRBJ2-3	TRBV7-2	ASSSPGSTDTQY
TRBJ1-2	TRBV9	ASSEGDRGYGYT
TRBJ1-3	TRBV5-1	ASSLAPPDSGNTIY
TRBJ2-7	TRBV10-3	AIAYSGQGGAAYEQY
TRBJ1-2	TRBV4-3	ASSQDAAGSRRGYT
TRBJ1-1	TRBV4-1	ASRGARGANTEAF
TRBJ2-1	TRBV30	AYAQDNEQF
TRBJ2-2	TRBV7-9	ASSDRALNTGELF
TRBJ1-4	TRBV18	ASSREGYEKLF
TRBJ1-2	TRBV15	ATSRANDRGFYGYT
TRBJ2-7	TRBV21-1	ASSPQGFSYEQY
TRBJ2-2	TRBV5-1	ASNSQGSNTGELF
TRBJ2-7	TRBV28	ASSSPRQTEY
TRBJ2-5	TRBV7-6	ASSPYASGRGYQETQY
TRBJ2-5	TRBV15	ATSRDPPAGQETQY
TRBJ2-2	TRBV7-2	ASSLGQGVAGELF
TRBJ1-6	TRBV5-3	ARSRDRGRHYNSPLH
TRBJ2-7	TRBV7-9	SSSPGQHLTYEQY
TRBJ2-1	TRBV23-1	ASSQRQGISYNEQF
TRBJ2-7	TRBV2	ASSPTYEQY